A single TCR beta chain is shown here with its context. This entry belongs to a study of blood T cell repertoires in COVID-19. CDR1 is MNHEY and CDR2 is SVGAGI in the germline V gene. V gave up 6 bases and J gave up 0 bases; unmatched junction bases: 4. The CDR3 has 15 amino acids. Profiling relied on immunoSEQ multiplex PCR, and the TCRdb table lists in-frame clones only, not all of them. The table includes fewer than 500,000 clones, 70% to 90% detected once. The receptor's source is a young woman with acute COVID-19. The chain joins TRBV6-5 to TRBJ1-4; 7 bases map to TRBD1. The sample comprised PBMCs or T cells enriched from blood (not recorded which). CDR3 protein: CASSSGQATNEKLFF. As DNA, the CDR3 is TGTGCCAGCAGCTCCGGACAGGCAACTAATGAAAAACTGTTTTTT.